This is a list of T cell receptor beta chains from one sample in a study of blood T cell repertoires in COVID-19. Libraries were prepared by immunoSEQ multiplex PCR; TCRdb keeps only in-frame clonotypes and omits some of them. The sample holds 200,000 to 250,000 clones; roughly 80% are singletons and the top ten take roughly 7.4%. Source material: peripheral blood. Receptors originate from a woman between 50 and 59 years old with acute or convalescent COVID-19. Both conserved end residues are part of each CDR3. D genes are given only for firm matches. Clone size is given for some rows only: seen once, a few or many times, or a class if the clone is expanded.

>TRBV28|TRBJ2-7|TRBD2|.
CASSDLGGSPAYEQYF
TGTGCCAGCAGTGACCTGGGGGGGAGTCCCGCCTACGAGCAGTACTTC
>TRBV10-3|TRBJ1-5|TRBD1|.
CAISEGQASSNQPQHF
TGTGCCATCAGTGAGGGACAGGCTAGTAGCAATCAGCCCCAGCATTTT
>TRBV30|TRBJ2-7|TRBD1|.
CAWSADRGVYEQYF
TGTGCCTGGAGTGCGGACAGGGGAGTATACGAGCAGTACTTC
>TRBV6-2/TRBV6-3|TRBJ2-3|TRBD2|.
CASSYGTSGNTDTQYF
TGTGCCAGCAGTTACGGGACTAGCGGGAACACAGATACGCAGTATTTT
>TRBV4-2|TRBJ2-3|TRBD2|.
CASSQSGTSAGDTQYF
TGTGCCAGCAGCCAATCTGGGACTAGTGCGGGAGATACGCAGTATTTT
>TRBV5-8|TRBJ1-1|.|.
CASSYRVTEAFF
TGTGCCAGCAGCTACAGGGTCACTGAAGCTTTCTTT
>TRBV6-6|TRBJ2-1|TRBD2|.
CASRRTSGHNEQFF
TGTGCCAGCAGGAGGACTAGCGGGCACAATGAGCAGTTCTTC
>TRBV2|TRBJ1-1|.|few
CASRAGGNTEAFF
TGTGCCAGCAGGGCGGGGGGGAACACTGAAGCTTTCTTT
>TRBV19|TRBJ1-2|TRBD1|.
CASSIRDRGNYGYTF
TGTGCCAGTTCTATCCGGGACAGGGGTAACTATGGCTACACCTTC
>TRBV6-5|TRBJ1-5|.|.
CASSYRPQGQPQHF
TGTGCCAGCAGTTACCGGCCCCAGGGACAGCCCCAGCATTTT
>TRBV6-1|TRBJ2-7|TRBD2|.
CASSESGLVLEQYF
TGTGCCAGCAGTGAATCAGGACTAGTCCTCGAGCAGTACTTC
>TRBV4-1|TRBJ1-1|TRBD1|.
CASSQGQGRGTEAFF
TGCGCCAGCAGCCAAGGACAGGGTCGGGGCACTGAAGCTTTCTTT
>TRBV6-5|TRBJ1-1|TRBD1|.
CASRTGGFMNTEAFF
TGTGCCAGCAGGACAGGGGGTTTCATGAACACTGAAGCTTTCTTT
>TRBV29-1|TRBJ1-4|.|.
CSVDEAGNNEKLFF
TGCAGCGTTGATGAGGCCGGAAATAATGAAAAACTGTTTTTT
>TRBV7-2|TRBJ2-7|TRBD1|.
CASSSPGQASYEQYF
TGTGCCAGCAGCTCTCCGGGACAGGCATCCTACGAGCAGTACTTC
>TRBV10-3|TRBJ1-1|.|few
CAISESRQGPGEAFF
TGTGCCATCAGTGAGTCGCGGCAGGGCCCTGGGGAAGCTTTCTTT
>TRBV27|TRBJ1-4|.|.
CASSLLSGEKLFF
TGTGCCAGCAGTTTATTGAGCGGGGAAAAACTGTTTTTT
>TRBV28|TRBJ1-2|.|.
CASSPGDKVLYGYTF
TGTGCCAGCAGTCCCGGGGACAAGGTCCTCTATGGCTACACCTTC